The entry that follows covers one T cell receptor beta chain sequence. This sample is drawn from a study of blood T cell repertoires in COVID-19. Across the study: Samples representing acute and convalescent COVID-19 were sourced from the United States, Italy and Spain. Sources were T cells, B-cell-depleted T cells, or PBMCs; the material itself was cDNA or gDNA.

Between the trimmed V and J ends, which lost 5 bases and 7 bases, there was a span of 9 bases. There are 12 residues in the CDR3. Germline CDR1 is SEHNR and CDR2 is FQNEAQ (reference sequence). As processed by the authors: Amplification of reference gene primers provided the estimated nucleated cell counts. Sequencing used immunoSEQ multiplex PCR; TCRdb keeps in-frame clones, though not all of them. V and J calls and clone size are as listed in that table; D and trimming were resolved from the DNA. The sample lists 150,000 to 200,000 clones, approximately 90% occurring once. The chain is built from TRBV7-9 and TRBJ2-1; no definite D call. The sequenced sample consisted of peripheral blood. The source is a man in his forties with active or convalescent COVID-19. The CDR3 here is CASSPLSNEQFF. The CDR3 DNA follows: TGTGCCAGCAGCCCCCTCTCGAATGAGCAGTTCTTC. The full variable domain, rest sourced from reference TRBV7-9 and TRBJ2-1, is DTGVSQNPRHKITKRGQNVTFRCDPISEHNRLYWYRQTLGQGPEFLTYFQNEAQLEKSRLLSDRFSAERPKGSFSTLEIQRTEQGDSAMYLCASSPLSNEQFFGPGTRLTVL.